This T cell receptor beta chain was found in a study of T cells in placental villitis. Looking at the study overall: The study tested an allograft-versus-infection hypothesis by comparing placental TCR-beta repertoires in villitis of unknown etiology, unaffected controls matched for gestational age, and infectious villitis. The study at large found these results: Bulk tissue sequencing could not distinguish helper, regulatory or cytotoxic T cells, nor maternal versus fetal T cells, and excluded gamma-delta receptors. Expanded clones in villitis of unknown etiology were found to be largely private to each placenta, suggesting the absence of a single initiating antigen. Clonality was higher in villitis of unknown etiology placentae than in controls (median about 0.059 versus 0.0061, p=0.0025), a result indicating clonal expansion. CMV-specific clone frequencies were higher in infectious CMV cases than in villitis of unknown etiology (approximately 0.011 vs 0.001), and the villitis of unknown etiology frequencies did not differ from those of controls. Because the paraffin blocks included small amounts of decidua, some of the captured T cells, particularly in controls, may have been decidual rather than villous infiltrates.

With respect to this clone: What this receptor recognizes is not known. Base qualities are not at hand, and no much larger clone is one base apart.

Around nine placentae with a pathological diagnosis of high-grade villitis of unknown etiology were selected using the Amsterdam Criteria. Compared with the control and infectious villitis groups, mothers with villitis of unknown etiology had significantly greater gravidity and parity and more prior miscarriages. After delivery, the placentae were collected and evaluated both grossly and histologically, and only then was archival tissue selected. Five 10-micron scrolls were cut from each FFPE block, and DNA was isolated using the AllPrep DNA/RNA FFPE Tissue kit. DNA concentration and purity were checked by NanoDrop, and RNA quality was assessed on a Bioanalyzer. Taken from cysteine to valine, the CDR3 has 13 residues. Only the CDR3 DNA stays, 39 bases, in frame from base 1. The CDR1 and CDR2 encoded by the germline V gene are SNHLY and FYNNEI. Compared with germline, V lacks 11 bases and J lacks 1 base; bases without a gene match: 3.

Using the immunoSEQ v4 bias-controlled multiplex PCR assay, run blinded to group allocation, TCR-beta CDR3 regions were amplified from genomic DNA. To estimate the quantities of nucleated cells and T cells in each sample, reference gene primers were added alongside the TCR-beta primers. Sequencing of the libraries was performed on an Illumina MiSeq with a 100-cycle paired-end protocol. Per the source publication's procedure: In the immunoSEQ Analyzer software, diversity and richness were calculated, with richness measured by iChao1 and clonality based on Pielou evenness and Shannon diversity on a 0-1 scale where a higher value means less diversity. CDR3 amino acid sequences together with their V/J genes were searched in VDJdb for CMV, EBV and influenza A specificities using confidence 3 and substitution 2. The Morisita-Horn index was used to assess TCR-beta amino acid clonotype overlap between villitis of unknown etiology, infectious villitis and control repertoires. TCRdb limited this immuneACCESS table to in-frame rearrangements with V and J called. A share of clones is missing; checked studies link under half to unresolved V genes, and the rest is unexplained. The V and J calls and clone size were taken over from that table, and D and trimming were inferred from the DNA. Recorded for this sample are approximately 780 clones; over 65% of them occurred a single time. About an eighth of the sample is taken by the ten largest.

The receptor comes from a human patient with villitis of unknown etiology; the placental T cells may come from both mother and fetus. Material for sequencing was placental tissue containing maternal and fetal cells. The rearrangement combines TRBV2 with TRBJ2-7, with TRBD1 matching 12 junction bases. The encoded CDR3 is CAGGQGASYEQYV. The bases are TGTGCCGGGGGACAGGGGGCGTCCTACGAGCAGTACGTC.